This TCR beta chain appears in the sequencing data of a study of blood T cell repertoires in COVID-19. The overall study: The samples span acute and convalescent COVID-19 from the United States, Italy and Spain. T cells, B-cell-depleted T cells, or PBMCs provided the cDNA or gDNA that served as material.

V was pared by 7 bases and J by 7 bases, with 11 bases between. The CDR3 sequence is 13 residues long. As originally analysed: How many nucleated cells were present was estimated from reference gene primer amplification. Repertoires were generated with immunoSEQ multiplex PCR, while TCRdb's copy carries only in-frame clones and drops some. Clone size and V and J calls were adopted from that table, with D and trimming inferred from the DNA. Altogether about 70,000 clones are present, about nine tenths being singletons, with the ten largest covering about 8.9%. This receptor was taken from a human donor in a cohort sampled during active COVID-19. The V call is TRBV12-3 or TRBV12-4, the J call TRBJ1-6; the D gene is possibly TRBD1 (5 bases). The sequenced sample was peripheral blood. DNA of the CDR3: TGTGCCAGCACTTCTACAGGAAATTCACCCCTCCACTTT. It encodes CASTSTGNSPLHF.